This paragraph covers one T cell receptor (beta chain) sequence. In its sample, this clonotype was seen a few times. Its antigen remains unidentified. Within one base of it there is no much larger clone, and no base qualities were kept. The treatment or condition label, read with the paper, signifies: live attenuated yellow fever vaccine strain. A standard Ficoll-Paque protocol was used to isolate PBMCs from peripheral blood. Dynabeads CD4 and CD8 positive selection kits were used to isolate CD4 and CD8 T-cell fractions. RNA was extracted with TriZol from bulk PBMCs, CD4 and CD8 fractions, and dextramer-positive and dextramer-negative fractions. Counted from cysteine to phenylalanine, this CDR3 has 14 amino acids. CDR3 DNA only is kept here, 42 bases in frame from base 1. CDR1 SGHTA and CDR2 FQGTGA are derived from the germline V gene. V loses 2 bases of germline sequence and J loses 3 bases, and the interval between the two ends is 10 bases.

The record originates from a study of T cells after yellow fever vaccination (dated by TCRdb to 2018 to 2020). About the investigation overall: The SMART-Seq v4 Ultra Low Input RNA kit was used to prepare libraries from fractions with low cell numbers. Bulk PBMC replicates and cell subsets were isolated from blood drawn at multiple timepoints before and after both primary and secondary immunization. To follow T-cell clones before and after both primary and booster YFV17D yellow fever vaccination, bulk TCR alpha and beta repertoires underwent longitudinal sequencing. Two healthy male donors made up the cohort, one aged 18 to 30 years and the other aged 30 to 40 years.

The run used an Illumina NovaSeq 6000. TCR cDNA was synthesized by 5'RACE template switching, through which a universal primer site and unique molecular identifiers were introduced. cDNA synthesis was primed from both the TCR alpha and TCR beta constant segments. Libraries were amplified in two PCR steps, with sample barcodes and sequencing adapters added in the second step. Sequencing of libraries was done on Illumina HiSeq 2500 (2x100 bp) or NovaSeq (2x150 bp). As for how the authors treated the data: MIGEC handled demultiplexing of reads and collapsing into UMI consensus sequences, while MiXCR performed V(D)J alignment. Vaccine-responding clonotypes were identified with edgeR using replicate PBMC samples, with FDR below 0.01 and a log2 fold change above 5 up to day 15 being required. Each bulk clonotype was labeled CD4 or CD8 based on which sequenced repertoire, CD4 or CD8, contained the clonotype at higher abundance. The raw public reads went through TCRdb reprocessing: fastp at Q25, MiXCR clone calling, in-frame beta chains kept. Rows are unified per CDR3 protein, each entry keeping the most common DNA and genes. TCRdb assigned the V and J calls; the authors' analysis was not used. The sample has about 160,000 distinct CDR3 sequences on record, about a tenth of them singletons. The ten largest clones represent roughly a third of the sample.

Overall study outcomes, separate from this receptor: The study included only a couple of donors, which limits how far the findings can be generalized. Computational filtering was needed because FACS-sorted repertoires could contain abundant contaminating clonotypes from the bulk population. A small fraction of clonotypes appeared in both the CD4 and CD8 compartments, likely as a result of convergent recombination. The secondary T-cell response was weaker than the primary response but faster, peaking on day 5 instead of day 15. After the booster, most of the clones that had expanded following primary vaccination were detected again (about 95% of CD4 and roughly 90% of CD8), which suggests that memory was broadly maintained.

This specimen consisted of CD8+ T cells sorted from PBMCs, obtained 45 days after the yellow fever booster vaccination. This TCR derives from a man aged 18-30 years who received the YFV17D yellow fever vaccine. This sequence uses TRBV7-3 and TRBJ1-1; a weak D assignment points to TRBD1 (5 bases agree). In nucleotide form, the sequence is TGTGCCAGCAGCTTATCAGGGACCCACACTGAAGCTTTCTTT. It is translated as CASSLSGTHTEAFF.